This T cell receptor beta chain stems from a study of shared clonotypes between healthy human individuals. Findings and caveats of the study: All-four-donor shared clonotypes had higher generation probabilities than non-shared clonotypes did.

Generated by immunoSEQ multiplex PCR, the TCRdb table keeps only in-frame clones and is missing some. There are around 2.1 million clones in the sample; approximately 96% occur only once, and roughly 0.13% lies in the top ten. Regarding this clone: Its specificity is not known.

Germline V gene lookup returns CDR1 SGHRS and CDR2 YFSETQ. The CDR3 loop spans 17 amino acids. Germline trimming cut 6 bases from V and 0 bases from J; bases unmatched to any gene: 8. The rearrangement uses TRBV5-1 and TRBJ2-2; TRBD1 matches at 10 bases. What was sequenced was naive CD4+ T cells sorted from blood. Subset here: CD45RA+ positively selected. The sequence was collected from a young man in good health. The CDR3: CASTLRQGATNTGELFF. CDR3 sequence (DNA): TGCGCCAGCACCCTGAGACAGGGGGCAACGAACACCGGGGAGCTGTTTTTT.